The present entry profiles one T cell receptor beta chain with its context. This clone's antigen is unknown. No qualities accompany the bases; no much larger clone lies one base away. The germline V gene specifies ENHRY as CDR1 and SYGVKD as CDR2. The CDR3 contains 12 residues, cysteine and phenylalanine counted. Left in the record is the CDR3 DNA by itself, 36 bases read in frame from the first base. The V and J ends are trimmed by 3 bases and 4 bases, leaving 7 bases between them. Whole blood was collected in K2EDTA tubes by collaborating institutions according to the institutions' own protocols. Collaborator samples were shipped for TCRbeta analysis as frozen whole blood, isolated PBMCs, or DNA extracted from either sample type. The sample is drawn from a study of blood T cell repertoires in COVID-19 (TCRdb year 2020). Notes on the research overall: Collaborator samples came from the United States, Italy and Spain and covered acute and convalescent phases of COVID-19. The repertoires were released in a freely available public database intended as a resource for research on the immune response to SARS-CoV-2. The sample metadata nearly always contained a de-identified subject ID, COVID-19 status, age in years and sex. The material from the prospective study consisted of cDNA or gDNA derived from T cells, B-cell-depleted T cells, or PBMCs. The dataset comprised deeply sampled blood TCRbeta repertoires from subjects exposed to, actively infected with, or recovered from COVID-19. Where HLA class I and class II types were available, the types were taken from metadata supplied by the sample provider, not from assay-based typing. The samples were drawn from two sources: the first 160 participants of the ongoing ImmuneRACE study, and about 1,300 subjects contributed by 6 global collaborators.

TCRbeta CDR3 regions were amplified from genomic DNA using the immunoSEQ Assay, a bias-controlled multiplex PCR. As for how the authors treated the data: The number of nucleated cells in each sample was estimated by amplification of reference gene primers within the assay. To quantify the absolute abundance of each unique TCRbeta CDR3 rearrangement, sequence reads were collapsed and filtered. For each sample, productive Simpson clonality was calculated as the square root of Simpson's diversity index over productive rearrangements. TCRdb obtained this table from immuneACCESS and retained in-frame rearrangements with V and J assigned. These tables miss some clones; where compared with another copy, unresolved V genes account for less than half of the shortfall, and the remainder is unexplained. V and J calls and clone size come straight from that table; D and trimming were deduced from the DNA. Counted in this sample were fewer than 300,000 clones; 85% of them appeared once. The ten largest clones add up to 13% of the sample.

The investigation overall reported the following: How much clinical and demographic metadata was included differed by source and by participant, and the metadata was provided uncurated.

This chain is built from TRBV10-3 and TRBJ2-7; the D gene is possibly TRBD2, with 5 bases matching. The sequence derives from a human donor in a cohort sampled during active COVID-19. The sequencing sample was made of peripheral blood. The sequenced DNA: TGTGCCATCAGTGATGGAGGATACGAGCAGTACTTC. Its product reads: CAISDGGYEQYF.